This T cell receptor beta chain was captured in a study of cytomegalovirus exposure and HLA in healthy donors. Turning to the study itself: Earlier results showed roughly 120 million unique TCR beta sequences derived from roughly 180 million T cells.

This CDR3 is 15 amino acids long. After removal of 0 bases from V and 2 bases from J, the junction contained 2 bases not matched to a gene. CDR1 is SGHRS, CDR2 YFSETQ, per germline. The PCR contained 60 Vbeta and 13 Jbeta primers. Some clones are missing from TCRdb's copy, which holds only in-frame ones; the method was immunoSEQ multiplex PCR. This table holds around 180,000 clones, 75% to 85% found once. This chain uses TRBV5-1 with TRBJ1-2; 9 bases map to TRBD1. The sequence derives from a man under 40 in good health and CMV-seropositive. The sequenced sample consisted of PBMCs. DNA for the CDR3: TGCGCCAGCAGCTTGGCCGGGACAGGGAACTATGGCTACACCTTC. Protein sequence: CASSLAGTGNYGYTF.